This paragraph reports one T cell receptor beta chain. Its antigen is unknown. This record belongs to a study of cytomegalovirus exposure and HLA in healthy donors. Study-level results: The authors reported that TCR beta sequences could predict HLA-A and HLA-B alleles. These predictions were accurate for most subjects in the first cohort.

Researchers ran the PCR with 60 Vbeta and 13 Jbeta primers. Original analysis: In a later analysis, some 80 million unique TCR beta chains included roughly 11 million shared by two or more donors. TCRdb's table, derived via immunoSEQ multiplex PCR, lists solely in-frame clones and lacks some. For V, J and clone size, that table is used; D and trimming come from the DNA. The sample lists approximately 100,000 clones, 79% occurring once. V was trimmed by 1 base and J by 8 bases, leaving 16 bases between them. Germline CDR1 is SGHTA and CDR2 is FQGNSA. This CDR3 is 15 amino acids long. The chain combines TRBV7-2 with TRBJ2-3; a possible D gene is TRBD1 (6 bases). This TCR derives from a middle-aged woman in good health and CMV-seronegative. The sample comprised PBMCs. The CDR3 DNA is TGTGCCAGCAGCTTAGGGGCAGGTGAACAGGGTACGCAGTATTTT. This sequence encodes CASSLGAGEQGTQYF.